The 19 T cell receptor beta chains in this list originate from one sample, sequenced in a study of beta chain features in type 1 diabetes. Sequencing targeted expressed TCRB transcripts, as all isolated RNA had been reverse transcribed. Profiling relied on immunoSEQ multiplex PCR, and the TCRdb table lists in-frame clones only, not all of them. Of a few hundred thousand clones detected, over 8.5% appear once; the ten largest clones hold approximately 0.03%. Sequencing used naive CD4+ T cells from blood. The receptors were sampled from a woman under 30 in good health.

CDR3 amino acids: CAWSLQEAVPLHF. For the CDR3, the DNA is TGTGCCTGGAGTCTCCAGGAGGCGGTACCCCTCCACTTT. The chain uses TRBV30 and TRBJ1-6; D ambiguous. The CDR3 totals 13 residues. V lost 2 bases and J lost 12, with 14 bases in between. Looked up from germline, CDR1 is GTSNPN and CDR2 is SVGIG (reference sequence).

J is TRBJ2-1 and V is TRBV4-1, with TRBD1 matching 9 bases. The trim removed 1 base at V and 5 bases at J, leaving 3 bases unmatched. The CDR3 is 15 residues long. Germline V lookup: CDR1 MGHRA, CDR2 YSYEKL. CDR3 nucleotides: TGCGCCAGCAGCCAAGTGGGGACAGGGAACAATGAGCAGTTCTTC. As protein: CASSQVGTGNNEQFF.

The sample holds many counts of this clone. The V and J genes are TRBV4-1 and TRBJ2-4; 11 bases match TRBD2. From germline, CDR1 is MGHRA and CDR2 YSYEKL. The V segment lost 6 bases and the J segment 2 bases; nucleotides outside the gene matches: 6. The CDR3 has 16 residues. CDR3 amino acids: CASSSGRGETKNIQYF. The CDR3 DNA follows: TGCGCCAGCAGTAGCGGGAGGGGCGAGACCAAAAACATTCAGTACTTC.

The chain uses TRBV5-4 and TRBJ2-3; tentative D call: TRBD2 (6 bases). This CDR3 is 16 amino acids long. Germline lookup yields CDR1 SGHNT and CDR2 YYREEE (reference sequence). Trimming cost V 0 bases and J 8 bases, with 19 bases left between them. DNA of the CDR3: TGTGCCAGCAGCTTGGAAGTGGGCGCGGGATTGGTTACGCAGTATTTT. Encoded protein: CASSLEVGAGLVTQYF. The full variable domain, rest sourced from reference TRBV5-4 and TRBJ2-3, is ETGVTQSPTHLIKTRGQQVTLRCSSQSGHNTVSWYQQALGQGPQFIFQYYREEENGRGNFPPRFSGLQFPNYSSELNVNALELDDSALYLCASSLEVGAGLVTQYFGPGTRLTVL.

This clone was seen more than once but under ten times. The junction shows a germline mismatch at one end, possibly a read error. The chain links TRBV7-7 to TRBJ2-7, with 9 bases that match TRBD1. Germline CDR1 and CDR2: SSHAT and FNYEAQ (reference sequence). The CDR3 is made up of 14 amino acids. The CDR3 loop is CASSLEQGAYEQYF. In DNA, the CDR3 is TGTGCTAGCAGCTTAGAACAGGGGGCTTACGAGCAGTACTTC.

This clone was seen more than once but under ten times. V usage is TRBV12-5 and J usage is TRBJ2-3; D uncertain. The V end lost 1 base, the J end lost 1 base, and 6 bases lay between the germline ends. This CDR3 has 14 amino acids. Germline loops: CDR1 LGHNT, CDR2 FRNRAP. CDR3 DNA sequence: TGTGCTAGTGGTTTGGGACATCGCACAGATACGCAGTATTTT. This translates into CASGLGHRTDTQYF.

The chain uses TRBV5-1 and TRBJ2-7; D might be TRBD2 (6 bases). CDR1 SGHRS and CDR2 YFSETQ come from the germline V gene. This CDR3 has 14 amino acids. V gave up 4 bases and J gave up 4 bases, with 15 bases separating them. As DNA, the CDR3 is TGCGCCAGCAGCCCTACTAGCAGCCAGTACGAGCAGTACTTC. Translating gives CASSPTSSQYEQYF.

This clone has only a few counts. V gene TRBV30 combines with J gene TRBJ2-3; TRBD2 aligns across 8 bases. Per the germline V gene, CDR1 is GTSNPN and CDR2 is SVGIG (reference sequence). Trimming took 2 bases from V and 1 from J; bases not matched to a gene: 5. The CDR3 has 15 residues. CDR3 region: CAWSRGLAGTDTQYF. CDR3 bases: TGTGCCTGGAGTCGAGGACTAGCTGGCACAGATACGCAGTATTTT.

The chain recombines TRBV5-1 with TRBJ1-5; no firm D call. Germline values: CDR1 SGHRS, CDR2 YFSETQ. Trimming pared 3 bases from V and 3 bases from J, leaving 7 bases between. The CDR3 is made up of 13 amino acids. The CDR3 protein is CASSSEINQPQHF. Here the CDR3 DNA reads TGCGCCAGCAGCTCCGAGATCAATCAGCCCCAGCATTTT.

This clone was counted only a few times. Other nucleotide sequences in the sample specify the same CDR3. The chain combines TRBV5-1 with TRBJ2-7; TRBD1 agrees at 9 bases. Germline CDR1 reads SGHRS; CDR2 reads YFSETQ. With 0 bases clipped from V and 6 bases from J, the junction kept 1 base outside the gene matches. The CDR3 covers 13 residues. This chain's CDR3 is CASSLGQGGEQYF. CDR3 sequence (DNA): TGCGCCAGCAGCTTGGGACAGGGGGGCGAGCAGTACTTC.

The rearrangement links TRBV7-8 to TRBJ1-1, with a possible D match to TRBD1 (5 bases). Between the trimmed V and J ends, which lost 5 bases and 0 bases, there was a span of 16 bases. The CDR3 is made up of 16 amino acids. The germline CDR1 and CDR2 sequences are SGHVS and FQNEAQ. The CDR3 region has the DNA TGTGCCAGCAGCCCTCGACAGAGCCTCATGAACACTGAAGCTTTCTTT. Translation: CASSPRQSLMNTEAFF.

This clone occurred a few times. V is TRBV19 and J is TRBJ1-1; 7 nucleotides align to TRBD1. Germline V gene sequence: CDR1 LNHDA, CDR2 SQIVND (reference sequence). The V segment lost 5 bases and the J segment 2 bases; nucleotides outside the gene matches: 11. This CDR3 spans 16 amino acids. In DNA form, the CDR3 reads TGTGCCAGTAGTCCCCTGACAGGGTCGTTAAACACTGAAGCTTTCTTT. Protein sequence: CASSPLTGSLNTEAFF.

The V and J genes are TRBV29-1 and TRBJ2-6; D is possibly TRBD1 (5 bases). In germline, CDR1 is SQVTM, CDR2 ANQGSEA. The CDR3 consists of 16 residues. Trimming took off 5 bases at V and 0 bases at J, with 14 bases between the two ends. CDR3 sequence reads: CSVLPGQGSGANVLTF. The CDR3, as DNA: TGCAGCGTTCTCCCCGGACAAGGCTCTGGGGCCAACGTCCTGACTTTC.

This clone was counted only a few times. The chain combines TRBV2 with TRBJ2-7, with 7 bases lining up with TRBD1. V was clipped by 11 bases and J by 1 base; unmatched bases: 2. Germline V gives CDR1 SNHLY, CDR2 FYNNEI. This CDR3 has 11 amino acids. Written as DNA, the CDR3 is TGTGCCGGGGGACAGTCCTACGAGCAGTACTTC. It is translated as CAGGQSYEQYF.

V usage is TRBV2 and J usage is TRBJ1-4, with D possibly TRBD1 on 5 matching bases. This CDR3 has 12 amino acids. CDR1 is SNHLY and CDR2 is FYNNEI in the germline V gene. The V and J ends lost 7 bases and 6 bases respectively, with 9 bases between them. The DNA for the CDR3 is TGTGCCAGCACGGGGGAGGATGAAAAACTGTTTTTT. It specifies CASTGEDEKLFF. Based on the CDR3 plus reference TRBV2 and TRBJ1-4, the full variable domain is EPEVTQTPSHQVTQMGQEVILRCVPISNHLYFYWYRQILGQKVEFLVSFYNNEISEKSEIFDDQFSVERPDGSNFTLKIRSTKLEDSAMYFCASTGEDEKLFFGSGTQLSVL.

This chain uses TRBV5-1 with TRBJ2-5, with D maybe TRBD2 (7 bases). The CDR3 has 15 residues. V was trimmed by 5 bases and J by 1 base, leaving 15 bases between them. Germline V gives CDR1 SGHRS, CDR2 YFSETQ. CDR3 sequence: CASSARGALQETQYF. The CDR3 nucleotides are TGCGCCAGCAGTGCCCGGGGGGCTCTCCAAGAGACCCAGTACTTC.

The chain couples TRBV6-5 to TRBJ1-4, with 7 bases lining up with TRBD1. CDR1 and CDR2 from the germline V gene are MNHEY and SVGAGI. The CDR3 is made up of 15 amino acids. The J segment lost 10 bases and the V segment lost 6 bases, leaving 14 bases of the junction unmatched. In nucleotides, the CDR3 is TGTGCCAGCAGGCCTCCGGGACAGCTATCGGGAAAACTGTTTTTT. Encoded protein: CASRPPGQLSGKLFF.

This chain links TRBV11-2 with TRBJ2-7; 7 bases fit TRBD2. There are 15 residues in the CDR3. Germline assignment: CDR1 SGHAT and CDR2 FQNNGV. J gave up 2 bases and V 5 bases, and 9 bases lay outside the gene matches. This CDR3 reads CASSHSAGAPYEQYF. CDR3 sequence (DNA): TGTGCCAGCAGCCACTCCGCGGGAGCCCCCTACGAGCAGTACTTC. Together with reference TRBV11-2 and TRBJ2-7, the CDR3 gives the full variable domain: EAGVAQSPRYKIIEKRQSVAFWCNPISGHATLYWYQQILGQGPKLLIQFQNNGVVDDSQLPKDRFSAERLKGVDSTLKIQPAKLEDSAVYLCASSHSAGAPYEQYFGPGTRLTVT.

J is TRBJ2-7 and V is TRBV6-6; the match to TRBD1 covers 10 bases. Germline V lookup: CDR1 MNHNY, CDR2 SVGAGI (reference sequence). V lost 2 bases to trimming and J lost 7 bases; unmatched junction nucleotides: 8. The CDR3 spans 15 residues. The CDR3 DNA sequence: TGTGCCAGCAGTTACGGAGGGACAGGGGAGATGGAGCAGTACTTC. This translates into CASSYGGTGEMEQYF.